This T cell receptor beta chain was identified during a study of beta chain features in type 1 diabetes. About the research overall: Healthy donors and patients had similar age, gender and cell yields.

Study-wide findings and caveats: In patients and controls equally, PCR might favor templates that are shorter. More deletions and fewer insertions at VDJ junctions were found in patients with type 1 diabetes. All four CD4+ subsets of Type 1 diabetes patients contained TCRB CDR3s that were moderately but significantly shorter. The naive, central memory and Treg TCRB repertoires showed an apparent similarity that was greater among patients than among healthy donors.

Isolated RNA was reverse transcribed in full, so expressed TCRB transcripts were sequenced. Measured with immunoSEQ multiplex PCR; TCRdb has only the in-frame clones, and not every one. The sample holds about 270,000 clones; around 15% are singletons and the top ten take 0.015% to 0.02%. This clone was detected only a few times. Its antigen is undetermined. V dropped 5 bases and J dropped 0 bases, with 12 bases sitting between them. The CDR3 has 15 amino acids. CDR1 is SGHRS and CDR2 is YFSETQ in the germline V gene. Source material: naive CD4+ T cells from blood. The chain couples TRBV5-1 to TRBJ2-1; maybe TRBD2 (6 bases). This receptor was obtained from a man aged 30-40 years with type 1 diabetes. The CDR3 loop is CASRSSGSSYNEQFF. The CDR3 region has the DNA TGCGCCAGCAGATCCTCCGGGAGCTCCTACAATGAGCAGTTCTTC.